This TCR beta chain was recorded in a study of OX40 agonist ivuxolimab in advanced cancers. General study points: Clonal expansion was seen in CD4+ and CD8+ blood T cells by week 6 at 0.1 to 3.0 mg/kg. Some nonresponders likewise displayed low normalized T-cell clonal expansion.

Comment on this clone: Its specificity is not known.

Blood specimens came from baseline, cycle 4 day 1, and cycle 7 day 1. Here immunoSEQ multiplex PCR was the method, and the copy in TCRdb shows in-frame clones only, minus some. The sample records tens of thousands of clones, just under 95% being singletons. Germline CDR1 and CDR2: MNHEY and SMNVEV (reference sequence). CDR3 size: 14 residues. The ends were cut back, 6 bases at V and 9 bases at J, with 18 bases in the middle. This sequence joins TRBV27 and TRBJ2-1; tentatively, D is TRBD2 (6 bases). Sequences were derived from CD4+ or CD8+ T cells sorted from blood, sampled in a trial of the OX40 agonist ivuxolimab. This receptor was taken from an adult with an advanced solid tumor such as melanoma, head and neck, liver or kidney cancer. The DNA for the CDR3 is TGTGCCAGCAGGAAGACGGGAGCCCCGAGTGAGCAGTTCTTC. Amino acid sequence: CASRKTGAPSEQFF.